The T cell receptor (beta chain) under discussion was sequenced for a study of cytomegalovirus exposure and HLA in healthy donors. Study-level results: Presence/absence analysis assumed near-uniform sequencing depth across donors. A later analysis showed that HLA-associated TCR beta chains had undergone more clonal expansion than equally common others. Reports indicated that the classifier achieved high specificity and sensitivity in diagnosing cytomegalovirus status. It has been reported that TCR beta sequences accurately predicted the HLA-A and HLA-B alleles of most subjects.

From germline, CDR1 is SQVTM and CDR2 ANQGSEA. The ends were cut back, 7 bases at V and 3 bases at J, with 18 bases in the middle. The CDR3 covers 14 residues. 60 Vbeta and 13 Jbeta primers were used in PCR. The protocol was immunoSEQ multiplex PCR, while the TCRdb copy is restricted to in-frame clones and leaves out a portion. This repertoire shows approximately 180,000 clones, roughly 80% found once; its top ten account for 4.9%. About this clone: Its target is unknown.

The receptor was isolated from a woman aged 18-29 years in good health and CMV-seropositive. The chain employs TRBV29-1 and TRBJ1-2; D possibly corresponds to TRBD1 (5 bases). The specimen sequenced was PBMCs. CDR3 in DNA: TGCAGCGCGGAAGGTCGGGGGATCGACTATGGCTACACCTTC. Translating it yields CSAEGRGIDYGYTF.